This TCR beta chain originates from a study of control samples from healthy donors and cancer patients (dated by TCRdb to the early 2020s). Based on the germline V gene, the CDR1 and CDR2 sequences are MNHNS and SASEGT. Cut back by 0 bases and 4 bases, the V and J ends lie 1 base apart. Spanning cysteine to phenylalanine, the CDR3 consists of 11 amino acids. Only CDR3 DNA remains: 33 bases, in frame from the first base. The protocol used for the library was the immunoSEQ multiplex PCR assay. TCRdb's version of the immuneACCESS table is confined to in-frame rearrangements and falls short of the full clone set. An unresolved V gene accounts for under half of the shortfall where checked; the remainder is of unknown origin. The sample profile shows approximately 110,000 clones; about nine tenths of them were found once. 7.8% of the sample is taken by the ten largest. This clone has a handful of counts. Which antigen it targets is not known. One base away there is no much larger clone; base qualities are not given.

Sequences were obtained from blood. This clonotype was obtained from a woman aged 18 to 35 in good health. Recombination connected TRBV6-1 to TRBJ2-7; there is no confident call for the D gene. The CDR3 region has the sequence CASSEAYEQYF. The sequence in DNA is TGTGCCAGCAGTGAAGCTTACGAGCAGTACTTC.